This T cell receptor (beta chain) emerged from a study of shared clonotypes between healthy human individuals. About this clone itself: Its target is not known.

Sequencing was at deep level. The method was immunoSEQ multiplex PCR; TCRdb's version includes in-frame clones alone and lacks a portion of them. The data show about 2.4 million clones, roughly 92% seen once. Findings and limits, study-wide: The study found lower generation probabilities in non-shared clonotypes than in those shared by all four donors. As a rule, naive subsets had a larger estimated richness than memory subsets.

CD4+ cell separation produced CD45RA+ naive and CD45RA-negative memory subsets. CDR3 length: 14 residues. CDR1 MGHRA and CDR2 YSYEKL come from the germline V gene. The specimen sequenced was naive CD4+ T cells sorted from blood. Sample subset: CD45RA+ positively selected. The receptor comes from a man younger than 35 in good health. The V gene is TRBV4-1, the J gene TRBJ2-5; TRBD1 matches at 11 bases. The J call may be wrong; the DNA end is better matched by TRBJ2-7. CDR3 amino acids: CASSQVDRGREQYF. The CDR3 region has the DNA TGCGCCAGCAGCCAAGTGGACAGGGGGCGCGAGCAGTACTTC.